The T cell receptor beta chain under discussion was sequenced for a study of blood T cell repertoires in COVID-19. About the research overall: From T cells, B-cell-depleted T cells, or PBMCs came the material, which was cDNA or gDNA.

The study recruited people aged roughly 18 to 89 years across roughly 23 US areas. In assigning cohorts, the study relied on participant-reported clinical history. Per germline, CDR1 MNHEY and CDR2 SVGEGT. V shed 4 bases and J 7 bases; nucleotides not matched to a gene: 13. This CDR3 is built from 17 residues. TCRdb's copy holds only in-frame clones and misses some; the assay was immunoSEQ multiplex PCR. The sample includes hundreds of thousands of clones, just over 85% of them seen just once. This sequence originates from a middle-aged woman with acute COVID-19. Specimen: PBMCs or T cells enriched from blood (not recorded which). V is TRBV6-2 or TRBV6-3 and J is TRBJ2-1; 10 bases align to TRBD2. The CDR3 DNA sequence: TGTGCCAGCAGTTTAAACCGTTGGGCTAGCGGGAGAAATGAGCAGTTCTTC. Its protein is CASSLNRWASGRNEQFF.